The clone carrying this T cell receptor beta chain was detected a few times. This sample stems from a study of blood T cell repertoires in COVID-19. The wider study: The analysed material was cDNA or gDNA that came from T cells, B-cell-depleted T cells, or PBMCs.

V lost 0 bases and J lost 8, with 7 bases in between. From germline, CDR1 is MNHNY and CDR2 SVGAGI (reference sequence). This CDR3 contains 12 residues. The protocol was immunoSEQ multiplex PCR, while the TCRdb copy is restricted to in-frame clones and leaves out a portion. Here the sample spans 110,000 to 150,000 clones, around 86% being singletons. This receptor was identified in a human donor in a cohort sampled during active COVID-19. Sequencing was carried out using peripheral blood. The rearrangement links TRBV6-6 to TRBJ1-1; D remains ambiguous. CDR3 sequence reads: CASSYSGREAFF. The CDR3 DNA reads as TGTGCCAGCAGTTACTCGGGCAGAGAAGCTTTCTTT.